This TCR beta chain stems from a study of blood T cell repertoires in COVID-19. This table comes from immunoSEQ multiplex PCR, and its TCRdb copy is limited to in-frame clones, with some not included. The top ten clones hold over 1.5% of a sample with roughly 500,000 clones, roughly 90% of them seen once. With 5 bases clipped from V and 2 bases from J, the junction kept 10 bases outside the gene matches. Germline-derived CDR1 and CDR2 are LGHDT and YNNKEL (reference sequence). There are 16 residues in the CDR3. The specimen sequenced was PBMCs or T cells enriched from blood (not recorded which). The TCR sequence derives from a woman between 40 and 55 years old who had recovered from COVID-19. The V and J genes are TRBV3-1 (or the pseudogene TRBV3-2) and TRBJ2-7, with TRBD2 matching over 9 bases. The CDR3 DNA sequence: TGTGCCAGCAGCTGGAGGACTAGCGTTGATACCTACGAGCAGTACTTC. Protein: CASSWRTSVDTYEQYF.